A single sample is the source of the 19 T cell receptor beta chains below, sequenced in a study of T cell responses to AZD1222 COVID-19 vaccine. Profiled with immunoSEQ multiplex PCR; TCRdb holds only in-frame clones, not every one. Here the sample spans roughly 100,000 clones, about 88% being singletons. The sample was peripheral blood, taken on day 0 of AZD1222 vaccination. These receptors were collected from an adult in good health.

The J gene is TRBJ1-6, the V gene TRBV28; TRBD1 might be the D (5 bases). In germline, CDR1 is MDHEN, CDR2 SYDVKM. V was clipped by 5 bases and J by 13 bases, with 12 bases between them. CDR3 length: 12 amino acids. The CDR3 coding sequence is TGTGCCAGCAGTCCGCCCCGGGGGCCCCTCCACTTT. Translating gives CASSPPRGPLHF.

The DNA of the CDR3 is TGCGCCAGCACCGAGGGGGGATTCGGGGATGAGCAGTTCTTC. Translating it yields CASTEGGFGDEQFF. This sequence joins TRBV10-1 and TRBJ2-1; D may be TRBD1 or TRBD2 (6 bases each). The length of the CDR3 is 14 residues. V was cut by 7 bases and J by 8 bases, with 18 bases left in between. Germline CDR1 WNHNN, CDR2 SYGVQD (reference sequence).

This chain uses TRBV15 with TRBJ2-5, with 8 positions matching TRBD2. Germline V lookup: CDR1 LNHNV, CDR2 YYDKDF (reference sequence). The CDR3 consists of 16 residues. Unmatched junction bases numbered 10, after V lost 3 bases and J lost 4 bases. CDR3 sequence: CATSRTRGGQAETQYF. The DNA for the CDR3 is TGTGCCACCAGCAGGACCCGGGGGGGGCAGGCAGAGACCCAGTACTTC. Filled out from reference TRBV15 and TRBJ2-5, the complete variable domain reads DAMVIQNPRYQVTQFGKPVTLSCSQTLNHNVMYWYQQKSSQAPKLLFHYYDKDFNNEADTPDNFQSRRPNTSFCFLDIRSPGLGDTAMYLCATSRTRGGQAETQYFGPGTRLLVL.

The chain employs TRBV29-1 and TRBJ2-7, with D possibly being TRBD1 (8 bases). In germline, CDR1 is SQVTM, CDR2 ANQGSEA. Trimming removed 7 bases at V and 6 bases at J, with 16 bases between. The CDR3 loop spans 12 amino acids. This CDR3 is CSALQGGREQYF. DNA of the CDR3: TGCAGCGCCTTACAGGGGGGGCGCGAGCAGTACTTC.

The rearrangement links TRBV5-1 to TRBJ1-4; tentative D call: TRBD1 (6 bases). CDR1 and CDR2 from the germline V gene are SGHRS and YFSETQ. This CDR3 has 15 residues. V lost 4 bases and J 3 bases, leaving 13 bases between the germline ends. As DNA, the CDR3 is TGCGCCAGCAGCCCATCAGGGGCTCCTAATGAAAAACTGTTTTTT. It codes for CASSPSGAPNEKLFF.

The V gene is TRBV7-9, the J gene TRBJ1-1; weak D call: TRBD1 (6 bases). V was pared by 5 bases and J by 6 bases, with 19 bases between. Per the germline V gene, CDR1 is SEHNR and CDR2 is FQNEAQ (reference sequence). The CDR3 covers 15 residues. CDR3 in amino acids: CASSPSGPEGAEAFF. In DNA form, the CDR3 reads TGTGCCAGCAGCCCATCCGGGCCAGAGGGGGCTGAAGCTTTCTTT.

The rearrangement uses TRBV27 and TRBJ1-1; the D is unclear. Germline lookup yields CDR1 MNHEY and CDR2 SMNVEV (reference sequence). V gave up 3 bases and J gave up 1 base, with 6 bases separating them. This CDR3 spans 13 amino acids. Written as DNA, the CDR3 is TGTGCCAGCAGTTTTTCAGGGAACACTGAAGCTTTCTTT. Encoded protein: CASSFSGNTEAFF.

This clone turned up a few times. The chain employs TRBV2 and TRBJ2-5; 7 nucleotides align to TRBD2. Losses at the gene ends were 6 bases for V and 5 bases for J; bases not matched to a gene: 6. The germline CDR1 and CDR2 sequences are SNHLY and FYNNEI. CDR3 length: 13 residues. CDR3: CASRPWGGETQYF. For the CDR3, the DNA is TGTGCCAGCAGACCCTGGGGGGGGGAGACCCAGTACTTC.

The V gene is TRBV10-3, the J gene TRBJ2-7, with 9 nucleotides matching TRBD1. The CDR3 consists of 11 residues. The germline CDR1 and CDR2 sequences are ENHRY and SYGVKD. The V gene end was trimmed by 3 bases and the J gene end by 13 bases; junction bases not matched to a gene: 4. This CDR3 reads CAISEGTGTYF. CDR3 nucleotide sequence: TGTGCCATCAGTGAAGGGACAGGGACATACTTC.

V usage is TRBV7-6 and J usage is TRBJ2-1; D gene ambiguous. The CDR3 extends over 9 amino acids. The germline gives CDR1 SGHVS, CDR2 FNYEAQ. The CDR3 loop reads CVLGNEQFF. The CDR3, as DNA: TGTGTCTTAGGGAATGAGCAGTTCTTC.

V is TRBV27 and J is TRBJ1-5, with no clear D. The CDR3 runs to 13 residues. From germline, CDR1 is MNHEY and CDR2 SMNVEV (reference sequence). V lost 4 bases, J lost 3 bases, and 7 bases lay in between. The CDR3 coding sequence is TGTGCCAGCAGTTGGACCCACAATCAGCCCCAGCATTTT. This gives the protein CASSWTHNQPQHF.

The J gene is TRBJ1-1, the V gene TRBV6-5, with D uncertain. From germline, CDR1 is MNHEY and CDR2 SVGAGI. The CDR3 runs 14 residues. The V gene lost 0 bases and the J gene lost 2 bases, with 7 bases spanning the gap. CDR3 sequence: CASSYSYLNTEAFF. CDR3 sequence (DNA): TGTGCCAGCAGTTACTCCTACCTAAACACTGAAGCTTTCTTT.

Here the CDR3 reads CSVQRQGIDTQYF. In DNA, the CDR3 is TGCAGCGTTCAGAGACAGGGGATAGATACGCAGTATTTT. The chain has TRBV29-1 and TRBJ2-3; TRBD1 matches 8 bases. CDR1 is SQVTM, CDR2 ANQGSEA, per germline. V lost 5 bases and J lost 5; bases outside the gene matches: 6. This CDR3 has 13 amino acids.

The chain employs TRBV5-1 and TRBJ2-7; possible D gene TRBD2, 5 bases. This CDR3 has 15 amino acids. V was cut by 2 bases and J by 4 bases, with 16 bases left in between. CDR1 is SGHRS, CDR2 YFSETQ, per germline. DNA of the CDR3: TGCGCCAGCAGCTTCACTAGGGCCTCGGGGTACGAGCAGTACTTC. It specifies CASSFTRASGYEQYF.

This clone was seen a few times. The chain employs TRBV5-1 and TRBJ2-3; tentatively, D is TRBD2 (5 bases). CDR3 length equals 11 residues. Germline V gene data show CDR1 as SGHRS and CDR2 as YFSETQ. The V gene lost 4 bases and the J gene lost 9 bases, with 9 bases spanning the gap. The CDR3 bases are TGCGCCAGCAGCCCGGGGAGAACGCAGTATTTT. Its protein is CASSPGRTQYF.

This chain uses TRBV11-3 with TRBJ2-7; D possibly uses TRBD1 or TRBD2 (5 bases each). V lost 5 bases, J lost 1 base, and 12 bases lay in between. From germline, CDR1 is SGHNT and CDR2 YENEEA. The CDR3 runs 14 residues. As DNA, the CDR3 is TGTGCCAGCAGCCGAGGGGACGGGTCCTACGAGCAGTACTTC. Translated: CASSRGDGSYEQYF.

The chain combines TRBV4-1 with TRBJ2-7; 7 positions agree with TRBD2. The V gene's germline CDR1 is MGHRA and CDR2 YSYEKL. Trimming at V came to 4 bases and at J to 3 bases, leaving 12 bases not matched to a gene. CDR3 length: 16 residues. CDR3 residues: CASSPHPGLDLYEQYF. DNA of the CDR3: TGCGCCAGCAGCCCCCACCCAGGACTAGATCTCTACGAGCAGTACTTC.

The V and J genes are TRBV19 and TRBJ2-5, with TRBD1 identical over 8 bases. This CDR3 is 13 amino acids long. Trimming removed 10 bases from V and 2 bases from J; junction bases left unmatched: 6. Germline V CDR1 and CDR2: LNHDA, SQIVND (reference sequence). The CDR3 DNA is TGTGCCACTGCGGACAGGGAGCAAGAGACCCAGTACTTC. Translating gives CATADREQETQYF. The entire variable domain, with the rest obtained from reference TRBV19 and TRBJ2-5, is as follows: DGGITQSPKYLFRKEGQNVTLSCEQNLNHDAMYWYRQDPGQGLRLIYYSQIVNDFQKGDIAEGYSVSREKKESFPLTVTSAQKNPTAFYLCATADREQETQYFGPGTRLLVL.

The chain carries TRBV7-9 and TRBJ1-1; D call uncertain. Trimming cost V 5 bases and J 3 bases, with 10 bases left between them. Germline V CDR1 and CDR2: SEHNR, FQNEAQ (reference sequence). This CDR3 has 13 amino acids. The CDR3 coding sequence is TGTGCCAGCAGCCCGCCCCTCGACACTGAAGCTTTCTTT. Translating it yields CASSPPLDTEAFF.